This T cell receptor (beta chain) was observed in a study of response to subunit inactivated influenza vaccine. Study-wide results and limits: Seasonal influenza vaccination, on each occasion, was suggested by the authors to recruit few new T cells.

The trim removed 1 base at V and 1 base at J, leaving 7 bases unmatched. Germline-derived CDR1 and CDR2 are SGHTA and FQGTGA. The CDR3 covers 17 residues. Each CDR3 protein is one row after TCRdb ran MiXCR on the RT-PCR reads. The data show 400,000 to 650,000 distinct CDR3 sequences, around 7.7% seen once. About this clonotype itself: Its antigen is not identified.

The rearrangement uses TRBV7-3 and TRBJ2-1, with TRBD2 matching over 7 bases. The sequencing used PBMCs from blood, collected less than 30 months after vaccination. The TCR was taken from a man between 50 and 69 years old who received an inactivated influenza vaccine. The CDR3 DNA sequence: TGTGCCAGCAGCTTAAGGCTAGCGGACTATTCCTACAATGAGCAGTTCTTC. It specifies CASSLRLADYSYNEQFF.